This record covers a single T cell receptor beta chain. This entry belongs to a study of Ad26.COV2.S vaccination and SARS-CoV-2 variants. The sample's treatment: some 20 received Ad26.COV2.S at low or high dose, single or two shots; 5 received placebo; per-sample allocation not given. The study sampled participants on day 63 after the first vaccine or placebo injection. The vaccine antigen was prefusion-stabilized Wuhan SARS-CoV-2 spike. The germline CDR1 and CDR2 sequences are KGHDR and SFDVKD. Trimming stripped 4 bases from V and 2 bases from J, with 4 bases between. The CDR3 contains 12 residues. The data were produced by immunoSEQ multiplex PCR, yet TCRdb's version contains in-frame clones alone and is incomplete. Of approximately 350,000 clones in the sample, more than 75% are singletons; the top ten hold around 3.7%.

This TCR came from a person between 18 and 60 years old who received the Ad26.COV2.S COVID-19 vaccine or a placebo. The chain links TRBV24-1 to TRBJ1-2; D call uncertain. Specimen: peripheral blood, collected in a trial of Ad26.COV2.S vaccine versus placebo. CDR3 nucleotides: TGTGCCACCAGTGAGGGCAACTATGGCTACACCTTC. Its translation: CATSEGNYGYTF.